The rows below give T cell receptor beta chains drawn from one sample of a study of CD8+ T cells in alopecia areata. Data came from immunoSEQ multiplex PCR; TCRdb stores just in-frame clones and leaves some out. Of 200,000 or so clones listed, 50% to 70% were seen once; the top ten hold 0.45%. Source: CD4+ T cells sorted from blood, taken at week 0. These receptor sequences come from a human donor with alopecia areata. The CDR3 runs from the conserved cysteine through the conserved F or W. Fields, in order: D gene, J gene, V gene, CDR3 protein, CDR3 DNA. The D gene is left open where the match is weak.

TRBD1	TRBJ1-2	TRBV2	CASRGTGETYGYTF	TGTGCCAGCAGAGGGACAGGGGAGACCTATGGCTACACCTTC
TRBD1	TRBJ2-7	TRBV25-1	CASSVEDRDEQYF	TGTGCCAGCAGTGTTGAGGACAGGGACGAGCAGTACTTC
-	TRBJ2-3	TRBV7-9	CASSGLGLYTDTQYF	TGTGCCAGCAGCGGACTCGGACTTTATACAGATACGCAGTATTTT
-	TRBJ1-1	TRBV6-5	CASSRGGTGSTEAFF	TGTGCCAGCAGTCGAGGAGGAACAGGGAGCACTGAAGCTTTCTTT
TRBD1	TRBJ2-4	TRBV14	CASSQRDRGRDIQYF	TGTGCCAGCAGCCAACGGGACAGGGGACGGGACATTCAGTACTTC
-	TRBJ2-3	TRBV9	CASSFPGKTDTQYF	TGTGCCAGCAGCTTCCCAGGGAAAACAGATACGCAGTATTTT
TRBD2	TRBJ2-1	TRBV4-1	CASSAGLARRYNEQFF	TGCGCCAGCAGCGCGGGACTAGCGCGAAGATACAATGAGCAGTTCTTC
TRBD2	TRBJ2-5	TRBV5-1	CASSLKPSGETQYF	TGCGCCAGCAGCTTGAAGCCTAGCGGAGAGACCCAGTACTTC
-	TRBJ1-2	TRBV7-9	CASTHGGNYGYTF	TGTGCCAGCACGCATGGGGGGAACTATGGCTACACCTTC
TRBD2	TRBJ2-2	TRBV7-9	CASSPLAGGRGTGELFF	TGTGCCAGCAGCCCTCTAGCGGGAGGGCGAGGCACCGGGGAGCTGTTTTTT